This T cell receptor (beta chain) appears in the sequencing data of a study of blood T cell repertoires in COVID-19. About the research overall: Both acute and convalescent COVID-19 samples were obtained from the United States, Italy and Spain. T cells, B-cell-depleted T cells, or PBMCs supplied cDNA or gDNA.

Original data processing: Reference gene primer amplification gave estimated nucleated cell counts. Here immunoSEQ multiplex PCR was the method, and the copy in TCRdb shows in-frame clones only, minus some. V, J and clone size reflect that table, while D and trimming were determined from the DNA. Of 220,000 or so clones detected, roughly nine tenths appear once; the ten largest clones hold roughly 6.5%. The CDR3 length is 13 residues. Germline CDR1 MDHEN, CDR2 SYDVKM. Between the trimmed V and J ends, which lost 6 bases and 7 bases, there was a span of 12 bases. The TCR comes from a man aged 55 to 69 who had recovered from COVID-19. This chain connects TRBV28 to TRBJ2-2, with D perhaps matching TRBD2 (5 bases). Sample: peripheral blood. The chain's CDR3 is CASRTRDDGELFF. The DNA of the CDR3 is TGTGCCAGCAGAACCCGGGATGACGGGGAGCTGTTTTTT. Together with reference TRBV28 and TRBJ2-2, the CDR3 gives the full variable domain: DVKVTQSSRYLVKRTGEKVFLECVQDMDHENMFWYRQDPGLGLRLIYFSYDVKMKEKGDIPEGYSVSREKKERFSLILESASTNQTSMYLCASRTRDDGELFFGEGSRLTVL.